These T cell receptor beta chains were read from a single sample in a study of shared clonotypes between healthy human individuals. The method was immunoSEQ multiplex PCR; TCRdb's version includes in-frame clones alone and lacks a portion of them. The sample consists of about 600,000 clones, less than 98% of them appearing once. Source material: naive CD4+ T cells sorted from blood. Receptors were obtained from a woman in her twenties or thirties in good health. Each CDR3 is given with its conserved first and last residue. The D gene is left open where the match is weak. Only some rows state a clone size, as once, few, many or a class for expanded clones.

j_gene | v_gene | d_gene | abundance | CDR3aa | CDR3nt
TRBJ2-7 | TRBV7-3 | TRBD2 | - | CASSLGTVGGRFSYEQYF | TGTGCCAGCAGCTTAGGTACGGTCGGCGGGAGGTTTTCCTACGAGCAGTACTTC
TRBJ2-3 | TRBV4-1 | TRBD2 | - | CASSQGGLAGVGTDTQYF | TGCGCCAGCAGCCAAGGCGGACTAGCGGGAGTAGGAACAGATACGCAGTATTTT
TRBJ1-3 | TRBV6-5 | - | - | CASSSLGAGNTIYF | TGTGCCAGCAGTTCTCTGGGGGCTGGAAACACCATATATTTT
TRBJ1-2 | TRBV28 | TRBD1 | - | CASTILHTGGIYGYTF | TGTGCCAGCACCATTTTACATACAGGGGGCATCTATGGCTACACCTTC
TRBJ2-5 | TRBV2 | - | - | CASSNPPAGQYF | TGTGCCAGCTCAAATCCCCCGGCCGGGCAGTACTTC
TRBJ2-1 | TRBV7-9 | - | - | CASSLGTAQNEQFF | TGTGCCAGCAGCTTGGGGACGGCCCAAAATGAGCAGTTCTTC
TRBJ2-5 | TRBV7-9 | TRBD2 | - | CASSLRLAGQETQYF | TGTGCCAGCAGCCTCCGGTTAGCGGGTCAAGAGACCCAGTACTTC
TRBJ1-5 | TRBV19 | - | - | CASSPGSGQPQHF | TGTGCCAGTAGTCCAGGGTCCGGTCAGCCCCAGCATTTT
TRBJ2-2 | TRBV5-4 | - | once | CASSLAGLLNTGELFF | TGTGCCAGCAGCTTGGCCGGCCTCTTGAACACCGGGGAGCTGTTTTTT
TRBJ2-3 | TRBV28 | - | - | CASSPRAGGTDTQYF | TGTGCCAGCAGTCCCCGTGCAGGGGGGACAGATACGCAGTATTTT
TRBJ1-5 | TRBV6-5 | - | - | CASSYGGNGNQPQHF | TGTGCCAGCAGTTACGGGGGCAACGGCAATCAGCCCCAGCATTTT
TRBJ2-1 | TRBV5-1 | TRBD2 | - | CASSATSGSHNEQFF | TGCGCCAGCAGCGCAACTAGCGGGAGTCACAATGAGCAGTTCTTC
TRBJ1-6 | TRBV6-5 | - | - | CASRTDRISSPLHF | TGTGCCAGCAGAACCGACAGGATTAGTTCACCCCTCCACTTT
TRBJ2-1 | TRBV6-6 | TRBD2 | - | CASSRGLAGVFNEQFF | TGTGCCAGCAGTAGAGGACTAGCGGGAGTTTTTAATGAGCAGTTCTTC
TRBJ2-2 | TRBV25-1 | TRBD1 | - | CASSDLGQGPGELFF | TGTGCCAGCAGTGATCTAGGACAGGGGCCCGGGGAGCTGTTTTTT
TRBJ1-4 | TRBV28 | - | once | CASSLWGASNEKLFF | TGTGCCAGCAGTTTATGGGGGGCGTCTAATGAAAAACTGTTTTTT
TRBJ2-3 | TRBV14 | TRBD2 | - | CASSQAGTSGQYF | TGTGCCAGCAGCCAAGCAGGGACTAGCGGGCAGTATTTT
TRBJ1-2 | TRBV20-1 | - | once | CSAYSYGYTF | TGCAGTGCTTACAGCTATGGCTACACCTTC
TRBJ2-6 | TRBV19 | - | - | CASSRSSGANVLTF | TGTGCCAGTAGTAGAAGCTCTGGGGCCAACGTCCTGACTTTC
TRBJ2-5 | TRBV5-1 | TRBD2 | - | CASSWGLEGETQYF | TGCGCCAGCAGCTGGGGACTAGAAGGGGAGACCCAGTACTTC
TRBJ1-2 | TRBV28 | TRBD1 | - | CASVRQGYGYTF | TGTGCCAGCGTAAGACAGGGATATGGCTACACCTTC
TRBJ2-7 | TRBV5-4 | - | - | CASSLGGYEQYF | TGTGCCAGCAGCTTAGGGGGCTACGAGCAGTACTTC
TRBJ1-2 | TRBV2 | TRBD1 | - | CASSEGGQGYGYTF | TGTGCCAGCAGTGAAGGAGGACAGGGGTATGGCTACACCTTC
TRBJ2-1 | TRBV4-2 | TRBD2 | - | CASSQDRGIAGGLYNEQFF | TGTGCCAGCAGCCAAGATCGTGGGATAGCGGGAGGGTTATACAATGAGCAGTTCTTC
TRBJ2-4 | TRBV6-1 | - | - | CASRQGESIQYF | TGTGCCAGCAGACAGGGAGAAAGCATTCAGTACTTC
TRBJ2-1 | TRBV5-6 | TRBD2 | - | CASSLLGLAGVSEQFF | TGTGCCAGCAGCTTGCTCGGACTAGCGGGAGTATCTGAGCAGTTCTTC
TRBJ2-3 | TRBV29-1 | TRBD2 | once | CSVGRERVDTQYF | TGCAGCGTTGGGCGGGAGAGGGTAGATACGCAGTATTTT
TRBJ2-3 | TRBV5-1 | - | - | CASSLGRDTQYF | TGCGCCAGCAGCTTGGGGAGAGATACGCAGTATTTT
TRBJ2-7 | TRBV10-2 | TRBD2 | - | CASSDPWSGRAGYEQYF | TGCGCCAGCAGTGACCCATGGAGCGGGAGGGCTGGATACGAGCAGTACTTC
TRBJ2-7 | TRBV9 | - | - | CASSVAGMTYEQYF | TGTGCCAGCAGCGTAGCCGGAATGACCTACGAGCAGTACTTC
TRBJ1-3 | TRBV28 | - | - | CASSTSSGGVGAGNTIYF | TGTGCCAGCAGCACCTCCTCAGGAGGGGTTGGAGCTGGAAACACCATATATTTT
TRBJ2-7 | TRBV5-1 | - | - | CASSFGRGSYEQYF | TGCGCCAGCAGCTTCGGAAGGGGGTCCTACGAGCAGTACTTC
TRBJ2-7 | TRBV7-3 | - | - | CASSLGYREPYEQYF | TGTGCCAGCAGCTTGGGATACAGGGAGCCCTACGAGCAGTACTTC